Listed below are T cell receptor beta chains from one sample, sequenced in a study of blood T cells in healthy people across ages. TCRdb used MiXCR to reprocess the 5' RACE reads, holding one entry per CDR3 protein. The table has about 1,000,000 distinct CDR3 sequences, 45% seen once. Specimen: blood. The receptor source for this set is a woman aged 55-69 years in good health. CDR3s include the opening cysteine and the closing phenylalanine or tryptophan.

CDR3 protein,J gene,V gene
CASSFTIAGEYNEQFF,TRBJ2-1,TRBV12-3/TRBV12-4
CASSLRVVGELFF,TRBJ2-2,TRBV7-2
CASSVATYRTGANVLTF,TRBJ2-6,TRBV9
CATSVGQYDEQYF,TRBJ2-7,TRBV24-1
CASRRDAGQKDNEQFF,TRBJ2-1,TRBV6-4
CASSQIGFRRLVNEQFF,TRBJ2-1,TRBV7-2
CASSPGGGGSSYNEQFF,TRBJ2-1,TRBV27
CASSLAGPSASYEQYF,TRBJ2-7,TRBV7-9
CATSRDVTSSYEQYF,TRBJ2-7,TRBV15
CASSFPGQSRYF,TRBJ2-4,TRBV7-2
CASSLVGLAGGSEETQYF,TRBJ2-5,TRBV5-1
CASRLTSGAREQYF,TRBJ2-7,TRBV28
CASSVVGGEDIQYF,TRBJ2-4,TRBV9
CSARVLAETQYF,TRBJ2-5,TRBV20-1
CASSLSGQYNEQFF,TRBJ2-1,TRBV28
CATTTLTYEQYF,TRBJ2-7,TRBV6-2/TRBV6-3
CASSYGSGLAGVYEQFF,TRBJ2-1,TRBV6-6
CASGPVGGRNEKLFF,TRBJ1-4,TRBV5-5
CAISENFYEQYF,TRBJ2-5,TRBV10-3
CSAEPSGTETYEQYF,TRBJ2-7,TRBV20-1
CASSVGLGDNYGYTF,TRBJ1-2,TRBV9
CASSEYWTRNLHEQYF,NA,TRBV10-1
CASGRSGTSTDTQYF,TRBJ2-3,TRBV7-3
CASSYSTSGRFRFF,TRBJ2-1,TRBV6-2/TRBV6-3
CSASASPLSDTQYF,TRBJ2-3,TRBV20-1
CSARGGQGVGYTF,TRBJ1-2,TRBV20-1
CASSKGTSGKNTDTQYF,TRBJ2-3,TRBV21-1
CSVEDSKGWQETQYF,TRBJ2-5,TRBV29-1
CASRQSSGANVLTF,TRBJ2-6,TRBV6-5
CATSDPAASYEQYF,TRBJ2-7,TRBV24-1
CASSESKGARTNTEAFF,TRBJ1-1,TRBV10-2
CASSLPKETQFF,TRBJ2-1,TRBV5-1
CASSGSGGSYSPLHF,TRBJ1-6,TRBV6-2/TRBV6-3
CAISLAGVNEQYF,NA,TRBV10-3
CASSQEVGTLGDEQFF,TRBJ2-1,TRBV14
CASSDMRDGKLFF,TRBJ1-4,TRBV6-1
CSATPIAGSGYEQFF,TRBJ2-1,TRBV20-1
CASSPGLVNIQYF,TRBJ2-4,TRBV5-1
CASSLHRVGETQYF,TRBJ2-5,TRBV27
CAIPGPGNTIYF,TRBJ1-3,TRBV25-1
CASSLGGALPLKNIQYF,TRBJ2-4,TRBV5-1
CASSQDWVQGLNTEAFF,TRBJ1-1,TRBV4-1
CASRPLGGPSTDTQYF,TRBJ2-3,TRBV27
CAWAPEGKLFF,TRBJ1-4,TRBV30
CASSLWPSQETQYF,TRBJ2-5,TRBV5-6
CASSLGTGFGQFF,TRBJ2-1,TRBV11-2
CATSSGDSQETQYF,TRBJ2-5,TRBV15
CSVETGIEQFF,TRBJ2-1,TRBV29-1
CASSQEQGYEQYF,TRBJ2-7,TRBV4-1
CSVAGSYQETQYF,TRBJ2-5,TRBV29-1